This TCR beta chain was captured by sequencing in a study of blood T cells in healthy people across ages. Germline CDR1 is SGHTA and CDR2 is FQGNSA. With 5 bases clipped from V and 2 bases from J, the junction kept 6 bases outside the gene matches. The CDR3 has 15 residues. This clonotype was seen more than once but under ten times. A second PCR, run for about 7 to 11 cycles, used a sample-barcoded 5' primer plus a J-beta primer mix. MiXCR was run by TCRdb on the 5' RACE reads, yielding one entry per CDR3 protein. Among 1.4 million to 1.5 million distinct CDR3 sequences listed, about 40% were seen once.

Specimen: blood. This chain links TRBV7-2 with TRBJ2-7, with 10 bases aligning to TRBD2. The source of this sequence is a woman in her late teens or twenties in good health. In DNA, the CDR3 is TGTGCCAGCAGCAGGGGGGGGACTAGCGCCTACGAGCAGTACTTC. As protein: CASSRGGTSAYEQYF.